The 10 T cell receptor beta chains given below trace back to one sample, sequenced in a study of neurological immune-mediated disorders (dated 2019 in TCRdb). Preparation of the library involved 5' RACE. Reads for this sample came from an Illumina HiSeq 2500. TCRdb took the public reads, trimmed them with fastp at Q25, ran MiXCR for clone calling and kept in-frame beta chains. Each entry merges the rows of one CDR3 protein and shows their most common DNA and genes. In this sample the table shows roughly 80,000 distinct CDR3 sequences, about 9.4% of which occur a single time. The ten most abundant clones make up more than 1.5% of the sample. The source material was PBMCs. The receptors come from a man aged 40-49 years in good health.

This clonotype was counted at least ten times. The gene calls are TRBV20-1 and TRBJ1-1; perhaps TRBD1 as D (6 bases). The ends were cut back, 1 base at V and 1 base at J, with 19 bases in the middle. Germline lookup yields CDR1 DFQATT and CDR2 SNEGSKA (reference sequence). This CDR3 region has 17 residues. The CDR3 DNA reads TGCAGTGCTAGAGCCCCCAGGGGTTCGGAAGCGAACACTGAAGCTTTCTTT. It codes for CSARAPRGSEANTEAFF.

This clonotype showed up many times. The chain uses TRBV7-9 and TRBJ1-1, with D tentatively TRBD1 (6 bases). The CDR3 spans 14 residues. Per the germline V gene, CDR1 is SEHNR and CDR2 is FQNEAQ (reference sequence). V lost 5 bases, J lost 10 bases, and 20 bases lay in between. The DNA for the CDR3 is TGTGCCAGCAGCCCTTACGAGGGGGGGCGATCAGCTTTCTTT. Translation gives CASSPYEGGRSAFF.

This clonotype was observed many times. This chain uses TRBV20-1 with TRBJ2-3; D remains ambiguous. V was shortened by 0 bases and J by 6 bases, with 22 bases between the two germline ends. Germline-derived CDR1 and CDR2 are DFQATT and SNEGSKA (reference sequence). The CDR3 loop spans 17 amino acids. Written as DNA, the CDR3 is TGCAGTGCTAGAGATGGCTTCGGCCGGTTAATTAGGGATACGCAGTATTTT. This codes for CSARDGFGRLIRDTQYF.

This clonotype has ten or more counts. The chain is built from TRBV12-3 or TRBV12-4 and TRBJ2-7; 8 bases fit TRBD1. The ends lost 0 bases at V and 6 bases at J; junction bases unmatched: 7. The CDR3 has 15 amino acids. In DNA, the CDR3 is TGTGCCAGCAGTTTAGCCGGTCAGGGGGCCTTCGAGCAGTACTTC. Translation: CASSLAGQGAFEQYF.

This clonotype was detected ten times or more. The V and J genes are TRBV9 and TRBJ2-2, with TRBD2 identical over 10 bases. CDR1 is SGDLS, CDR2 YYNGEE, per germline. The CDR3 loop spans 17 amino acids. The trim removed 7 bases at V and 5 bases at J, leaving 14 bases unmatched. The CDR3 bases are TGTGCCAGCCCCCTAGGTGGCAAAGCGGGGGGGACCGGGGAGCTGTTTTTT. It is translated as CASPLGGKAGGTGELFF. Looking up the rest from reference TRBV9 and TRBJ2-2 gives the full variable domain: DSGVTQTPKHLITATGQRVTLRCSPRSGDLSVYWYQQSLDQGLQFLIQYYNGEERAKGNILERFSAQQFPDLHSELNLSSLELGDSALYFCASPLGGKAGGTGELFFGEGSRLTVL.

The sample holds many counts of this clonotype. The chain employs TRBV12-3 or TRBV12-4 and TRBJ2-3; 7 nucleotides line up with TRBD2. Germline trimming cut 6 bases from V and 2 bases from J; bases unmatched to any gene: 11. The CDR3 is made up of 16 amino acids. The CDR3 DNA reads TGTGCCAGCAGAGTATTCGGGAGGAGGTTCACAGATACGCAGTATTTT. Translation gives CASRVFGRRFTDTQYF.

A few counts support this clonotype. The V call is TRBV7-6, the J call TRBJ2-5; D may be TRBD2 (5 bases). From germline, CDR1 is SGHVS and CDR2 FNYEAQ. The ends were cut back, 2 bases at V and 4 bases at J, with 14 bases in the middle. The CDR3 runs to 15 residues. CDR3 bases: TGTGCCAGCAGCTTAAGGGCGGGTGAGGGAGAGACCCAGTACTTC. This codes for CASSLRAGEGETQYF.

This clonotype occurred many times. CDR3 sequence: CASGEGYEQFF. CDR3 bases: TGTGCCAGCGGGGAGGGGTATGAGCAGTTCTTC. The chain carries TRBV12-3 or TRBV12-4 and TRBJ2-1, with 7 positions matching TRBD2. The V segment lost 8 bases and the J segment 8 bases; nucleotides outside the gene matches: 3. The CDR3 loop spans 11 amino acids.

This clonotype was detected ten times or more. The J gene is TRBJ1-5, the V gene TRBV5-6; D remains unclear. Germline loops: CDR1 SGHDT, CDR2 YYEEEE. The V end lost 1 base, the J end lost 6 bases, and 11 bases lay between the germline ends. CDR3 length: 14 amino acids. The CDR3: CASSLRLEGQPQHF. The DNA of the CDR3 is TGTGCCAGCAGCTTGCGCCTCGAGGGTCAGCCCCAGCATTTT.

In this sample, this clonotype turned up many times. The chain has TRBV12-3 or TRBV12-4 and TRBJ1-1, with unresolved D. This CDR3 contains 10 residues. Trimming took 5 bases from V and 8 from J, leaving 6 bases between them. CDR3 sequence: CASSRTEAFF. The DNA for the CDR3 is TGTGCCAGCAGTCGAACCGAAGCTTTCTTT.